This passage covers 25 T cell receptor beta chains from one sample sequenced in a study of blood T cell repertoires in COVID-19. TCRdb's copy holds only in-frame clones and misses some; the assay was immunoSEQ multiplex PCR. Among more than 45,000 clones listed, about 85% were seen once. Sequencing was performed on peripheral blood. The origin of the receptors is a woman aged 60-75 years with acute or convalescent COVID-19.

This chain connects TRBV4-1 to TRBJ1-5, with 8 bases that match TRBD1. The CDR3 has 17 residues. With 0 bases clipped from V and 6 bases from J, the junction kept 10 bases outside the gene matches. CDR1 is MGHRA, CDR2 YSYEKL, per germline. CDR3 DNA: TGCGCCAGCAGCCAAGAGAATTCCAGGGGGCAGGGTCAGCCCCAGCATTTT. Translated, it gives CASSQENSRGQGQPQHF.

The CDR3 loop reads CASSHRTGPDEQYF. CDR3 DNA sequence: TGTGCCAGCAGTCATCGGACAGGGCCGGACGAGCAGTACTTC. The chain combines TRBV2 with TRBJ2-7; TRBD1 aligns across 8 bases. The germline gives CDR1 SNHLY, CDR2 FYNNEI. There are 14 residues in the CDR3. The J segment lost 5 bases and the V segment lost 5 bases, leaving 8 bases of the junction unmatched.

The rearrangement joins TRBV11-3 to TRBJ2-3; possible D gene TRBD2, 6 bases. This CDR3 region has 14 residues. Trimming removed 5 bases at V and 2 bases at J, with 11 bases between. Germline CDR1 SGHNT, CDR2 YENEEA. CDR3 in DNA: TGTGCCAGCAGCCTTAGCGGCCTCACAGATACGCAGTATTTT. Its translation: CASSLSGLTDTQYF. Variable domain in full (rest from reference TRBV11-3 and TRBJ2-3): EAGVVQSPRYKIIEKKQPVAFWCNPISGHNTLYWYLQNLGQGPELLIRYENEEAVDDSQLPKDRFSAERLKGVDSTLKIQPAELGDSAVYLCASSLSGLTDTQYFGPGTRLTVL.

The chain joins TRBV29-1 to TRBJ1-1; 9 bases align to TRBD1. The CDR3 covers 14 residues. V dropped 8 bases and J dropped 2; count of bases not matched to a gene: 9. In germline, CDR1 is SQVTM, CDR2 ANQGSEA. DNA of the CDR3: TGCAGCCTTAAGACAGGGGGACCTAACACTGAAGCTTTCTTT. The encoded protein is CSLKTGGPNTEAFF.

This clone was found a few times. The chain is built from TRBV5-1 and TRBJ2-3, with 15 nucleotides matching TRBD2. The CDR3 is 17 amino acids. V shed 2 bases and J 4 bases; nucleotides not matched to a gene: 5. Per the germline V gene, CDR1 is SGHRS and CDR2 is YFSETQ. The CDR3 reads CASSFPGTSGGPDTQYF. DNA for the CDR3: TGCGCCAGCAGCTTTCCCGGGACTAGCGGGGGGCCAGATACGCAGTATTTT.

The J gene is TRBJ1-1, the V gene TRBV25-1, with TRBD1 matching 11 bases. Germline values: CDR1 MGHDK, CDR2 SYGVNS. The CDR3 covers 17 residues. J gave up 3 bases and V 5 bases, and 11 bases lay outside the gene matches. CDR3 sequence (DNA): TGTGCCAGCAGTCCTTGGGGGGACAGGGGGTTAGACACTGAAGCTTTCTTT. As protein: CASSPWGDRGLDTEAFF.

CDR3 bases: TGTGCCAGCAGCTCGACAGGGGGGAATGAGCAGTTCTTC. The encoded protein is CASSSTGGNEQFF. The J gene is TRBJ2-1, the V gene TRBV6-4, with 9 bases fitting TRBD1. J gave up 7 bases and V 6 bases, and 4 bases lay outside the gene matches. CDR3 size: 13 residues. The germline CDR1 and CDR2 sequences are MRHNA and SNTAGT.

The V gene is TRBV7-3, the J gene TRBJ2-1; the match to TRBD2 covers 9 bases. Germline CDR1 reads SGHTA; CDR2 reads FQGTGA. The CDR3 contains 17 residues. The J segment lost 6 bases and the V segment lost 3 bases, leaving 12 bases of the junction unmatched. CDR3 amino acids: CASSFTPGTSLGNEQFF. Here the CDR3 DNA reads TGTGCCAGCAGCTTTACCCCCGGGACTAGCCTGGGCAATGAGCAGTTCTTC.

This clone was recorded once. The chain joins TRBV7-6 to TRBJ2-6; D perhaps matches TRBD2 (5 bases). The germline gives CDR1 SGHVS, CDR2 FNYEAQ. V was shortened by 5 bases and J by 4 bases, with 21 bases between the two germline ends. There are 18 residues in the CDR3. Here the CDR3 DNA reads TGTGCCAGCAGCACCTTCCCGACATCCGGGGTCGGGGCCAACGTCCTGACTTTC. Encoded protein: CASSTFPTSGVGANVLTF.

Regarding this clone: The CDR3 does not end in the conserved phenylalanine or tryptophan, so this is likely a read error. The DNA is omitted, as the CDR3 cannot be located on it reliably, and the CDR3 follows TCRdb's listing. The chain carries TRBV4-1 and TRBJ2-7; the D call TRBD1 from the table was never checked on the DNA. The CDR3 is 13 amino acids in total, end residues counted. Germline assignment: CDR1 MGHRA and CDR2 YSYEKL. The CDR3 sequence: CASSQDPQDRGYH.

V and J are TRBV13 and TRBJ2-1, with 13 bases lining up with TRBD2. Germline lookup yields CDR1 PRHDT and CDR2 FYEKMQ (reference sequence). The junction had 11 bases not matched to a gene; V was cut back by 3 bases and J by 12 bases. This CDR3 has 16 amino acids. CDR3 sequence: CASSFGTSGAPGGQFF. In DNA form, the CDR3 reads TGTGCCAGCAGCTTCGGGACTAGCGGGGCCCCGGGTGGGCAGTTCTTC. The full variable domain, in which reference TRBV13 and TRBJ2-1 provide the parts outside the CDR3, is AAGVIQSPRHLIKEKRETATLKCYPIPRHDTVYWYQQGPGQDPQFLISFYEKMQSDKGSIPDRFSAQQFSDYHSELNMSSLELGDSALYFCASSFGTSGAPGGQFFGPGTRLTVL.

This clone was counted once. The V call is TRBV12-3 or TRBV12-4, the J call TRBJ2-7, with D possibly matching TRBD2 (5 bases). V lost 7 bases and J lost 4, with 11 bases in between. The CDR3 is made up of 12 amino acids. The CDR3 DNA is TGTGCCAGCAATAGTCGGGGATACGAGCAGTACTTC. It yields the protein CASNSRGYEQYF.

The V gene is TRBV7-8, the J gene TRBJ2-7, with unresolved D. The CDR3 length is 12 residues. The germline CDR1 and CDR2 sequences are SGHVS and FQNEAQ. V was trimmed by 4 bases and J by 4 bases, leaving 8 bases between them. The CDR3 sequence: CASSSYSYEQYF. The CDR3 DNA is TGTGCCAGCAGCTCCTACAGTTACGAGCAGTACTTC.

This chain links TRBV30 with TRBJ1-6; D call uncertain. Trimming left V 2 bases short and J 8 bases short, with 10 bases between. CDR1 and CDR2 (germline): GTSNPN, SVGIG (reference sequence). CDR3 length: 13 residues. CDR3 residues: CAWSRQEDSPLHF. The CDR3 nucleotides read TGTGCCTGGAGTAGGCAGGAAGATTCACCCCTCCACTTT.

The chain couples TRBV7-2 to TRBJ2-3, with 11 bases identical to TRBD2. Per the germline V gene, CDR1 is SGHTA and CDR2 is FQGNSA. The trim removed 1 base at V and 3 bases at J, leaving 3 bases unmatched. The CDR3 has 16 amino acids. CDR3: CASSLGLAGGTDTQYF. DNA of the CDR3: TGTGCCAGCAGCTTAGGTCTAGCGGGAGGAACAGATACGCAGTATTTT.

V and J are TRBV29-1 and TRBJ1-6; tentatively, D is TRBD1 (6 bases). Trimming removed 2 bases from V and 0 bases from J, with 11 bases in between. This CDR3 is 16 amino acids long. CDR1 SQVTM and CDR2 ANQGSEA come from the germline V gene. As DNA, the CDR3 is TGCAGCGTTGAAAAGAGGGGGAGCTCCTATAATTCACCCCTCCACTTT. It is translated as CSVEKRGSSYNSPLHF.

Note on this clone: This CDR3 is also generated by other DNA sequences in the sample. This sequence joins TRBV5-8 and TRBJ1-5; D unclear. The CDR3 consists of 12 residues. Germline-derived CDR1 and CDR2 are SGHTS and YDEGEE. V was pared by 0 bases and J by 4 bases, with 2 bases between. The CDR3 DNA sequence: TGTGCCAGCAGCTTGGCAAATCAGCCCCAGCATTTT. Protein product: CASSLANQPQHF.

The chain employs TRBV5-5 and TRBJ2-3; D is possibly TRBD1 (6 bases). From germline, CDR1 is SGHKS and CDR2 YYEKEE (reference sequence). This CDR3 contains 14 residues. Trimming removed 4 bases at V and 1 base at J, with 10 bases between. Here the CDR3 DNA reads TGTGCCAGCAGCGTCCCAGGGGGCACAGATACGCAGTATTTT. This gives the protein CASSVPGGTDTQYF.

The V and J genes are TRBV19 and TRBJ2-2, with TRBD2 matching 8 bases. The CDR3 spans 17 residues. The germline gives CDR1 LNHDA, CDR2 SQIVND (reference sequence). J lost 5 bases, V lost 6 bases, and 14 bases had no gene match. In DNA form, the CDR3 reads TGTGCCAGTAGCCCCGGGGCCAGCGGGAGAGGGACCGGGGAGCTGTTTTTT. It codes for CASSPGASGRGTGELFF.

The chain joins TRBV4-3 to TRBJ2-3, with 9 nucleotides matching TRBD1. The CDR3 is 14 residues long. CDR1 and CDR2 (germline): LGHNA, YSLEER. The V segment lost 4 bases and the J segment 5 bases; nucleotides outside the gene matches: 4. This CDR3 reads CASSPGQGKDTQYF. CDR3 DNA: TGCGCCAGCAGCCCAGGACAGGGGAAAGATACGCAGTATTTT.

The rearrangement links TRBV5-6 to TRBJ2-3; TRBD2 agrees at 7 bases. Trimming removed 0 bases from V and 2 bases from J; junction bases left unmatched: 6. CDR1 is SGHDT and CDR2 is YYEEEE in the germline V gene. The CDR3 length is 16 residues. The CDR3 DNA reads TGTGCCAGCAGCTTGGCCCTAGCGGTGGACACAGATACGCAGTATTTT. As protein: CASSLALAVDTDTQYF.

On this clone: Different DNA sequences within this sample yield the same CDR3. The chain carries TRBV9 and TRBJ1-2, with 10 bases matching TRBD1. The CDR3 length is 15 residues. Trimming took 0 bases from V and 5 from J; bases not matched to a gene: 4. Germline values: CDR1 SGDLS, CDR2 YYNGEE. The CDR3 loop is CASSVGTGGNYGYTF. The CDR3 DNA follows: TGTGCCAGCAGCGTAGGGACAGGGGGGAATTATGGCTACACCTTC.

This chain's CDR3 is CASSISGSTPGNTIYF. As DNA, the CDR3 is TGTGCCAGTAGTATATCTGGCAGTACCCCCGGAAACACCATATATTTT. This rearrangement joins TRBV19 to TRBJ1-3; D is unresolved. The CDR3 extends over 16 amino acids. V was clipped by 2 bases and J by 4 bases, with 15 bases between them. Germline V lookup: CDR1 LNHDA, CDR2 SQIVND (reference sequence).

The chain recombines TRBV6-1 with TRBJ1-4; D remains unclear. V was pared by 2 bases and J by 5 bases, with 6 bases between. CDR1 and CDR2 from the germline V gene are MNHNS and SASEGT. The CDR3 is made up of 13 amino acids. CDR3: CASSEPGNEKLFF. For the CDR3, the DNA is TGTGCCAGCAGTGAACCGGGAAATGAAAAACTGTTTTTT.

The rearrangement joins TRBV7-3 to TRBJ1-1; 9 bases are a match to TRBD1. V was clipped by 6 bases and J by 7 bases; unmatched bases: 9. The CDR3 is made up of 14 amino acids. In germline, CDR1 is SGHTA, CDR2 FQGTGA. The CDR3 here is CASSRGQGRGEAFF. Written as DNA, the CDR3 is TGTGCCAGCAGTCGGGGACAGGGAAGGGGTGAAGCTTTCTTT.